The following is a T cell receptor beta chain sequence with its context. This clone's antigen is unknown. No qualities accompany the bases; no much larger clone lies one base away. The CDR3 regions of human TCRbeta chains were subjected to immunosequencing. On the authors' methods: Repertoire TCRs were checked for matches against a reference library of SARS-CoV-2-specific TCRs that had been generated using the MIRA antigen-specificity platform. Breadth meant the fraction of unique TCRs that were SARS-CoV-2-associated, whereas depth meant the fraction of total T cells that were SARS-CoV-2-associated. Using the MIRA data, each spike-specific TCR was mapped to the spike region that the TCR reacts to and placed in a CD4 or CD8 class. Log10-transformed breadth and depth values were compared by one-way ANOVA with Sidak's multiple comparisons tests. The table was pulled from immuneACCESS by TCRdb, which kept in-frame rearrangements only. Such tables lose some clones; where checked, under half of the loss comes from unresolved V genes, and the rest has no known cause. V and J calls and clone size are as listed in that table; D and trimming were resolved from the DNA. For this sample the table gives under 130,000 clones, of which 80% to 90% were detected only once. The ten top clones hold 20% to 25% of the sample.

The data were obtained in a study of T cell responses to AZD1222 COVID-19 vaccine (dated by TCRdb to the early 2020s). Looking at the study overall: AZD1222 recipients with second doses at about 4 weeks or about 12 weeks were pooled, because spike-specific TCR depth and breadth did not differ between schedules. TCR sequencing covered approximately 230 trial participants: 207 given two doses of AZD1222 and 26 given two doses of MenACWY control vaccine. Trial participants were enrolled by age into subgroups of 18-55, 56-69 and 70-plus years, and about 150, 27 and 61 TCR-sequenced participants, respectively, were included in these subgroups.

From the cysteine through the phenylalanine, the CDR3 covers 14 amino acids. The entry retains the CDR3 DNA only, 42 bases that are in frame from base 1. V is shortened by 8 bases, J by 6 bases, and the region joining them spans 19 bases. CDR1 SEHNR and CDR2 FQNEAQ were looked up in the germline V gene (reference sequence). The time point tag for this specimen amounts to: baseline before first vaccination. Vaccinee samples came from UK trials COV001 and COV002, including a single-blind randomized controlled phase 2/3 trial of AZD1222 (ChAdOx1 nCoV-19) in healthy adults. For TCRbeta chain sequencing, PBMC samples were collected from trial participants at day 0 and at day 28 after the second dose. Study-level results and caveats: Only six AZD1222 recipients were SARS-CoV-2 seropositive at baseline, limiting conclusions about previously exposed vaccinees. Vaccine-associated CD4 TCRs spanned the whole spike protein, with dominant responses in regions 160-218 and 743-854. Because no day 14 peak-response samples were available, repertoires were characterized only after the peak T cell response. A significant rise in spike-specific TCR breadth and depth was observed after two AZD1222 doses relative to day 0 and relative to MenACWY recipients. Nearly half of unique spike-specific TCRs reportedly recognized epitopes outside regions mutated in the B.1.351 and B.1.1.7 variants. Participants were mostly white British, with more females than males. The authors suggested clonal diversity may have been underestimated. The 56-69-year group was small, and its depth increase did not reach significance, likely because of low power.

Sequencing used peripheral blood, obtained on day 0 of AZD1222 vaccination. The TCR originated in an adult in good health. The rearranged segments are TRBV7-9 and TRBJ1-1; a tentative D match to TRBD1 spans 6 bases. The encoded CDR3 is CASPRRGGPPEAFF. Read as DNA, the sequence is TGTGCCAGCCCCCGCCGCGGGGGGCCCCCTGAAGCTTTCTTT.